The 10 T cell receptor beta chains reported below all come from one sample, sequenced in a study of blood T cell repertoires in COVID-19. This table comes from immunoSEQ multiplex PCR, and its TCRdb copy is limited to in-frame clones, with some not included. Found here are 100,000 or so clones, 80% to 90% of them singletons; the top ten hold approximately 6.8%. The specimen was peripheral blood. All receptors derive from a man in his sixties with acute or convalescent COVID-19.

V gene TRBV11-2 combines with J gene TRBJ1-6; 8 bases line up with TRBD1. Germline assignment: CDR1 SGHAT and CDR2 FQNNGV. This CDR3 region has 16 residues. Trimming took 1 base from V and 7 from J; bases not matched to a gene: 6. The CDR3 bases are TGTGCCAGCAGCTTAGTGGCAGGGGGCCTGAATTCACCCCTCCACTTT. Translating gives CASSLVAGGLNSPLHF. Together with reference TRBV11-2 and TRBJ1-6, the CDR3 gives the full variable domain: EAGVAQSPRYKIIEKRQSVAFWCNPISGHATLYWYQQILGQGPKLLIQFQNNGVVDDSQLPKDRFSAERLKGVDSTLKIQPAKLEDSAVYLCASSLVAGGLNSPLHFGNGTRLTVT.

This clone showed up just a few times. The J gene is TRBJ2-3, the V gene TRBV5-8, with D tentatively TRBD1 (6 bases). The CDR3 is 16 amino acids. The germline CDR1 and CDR2 sequences are SGHTS and YDEGEE. The V gene lost 3 bases and the J gene lost 0 bases, with 14 bases spanning the gap. The CDR3 protein is CASSSYRVDSTDTQYF. The CDR3 DNA reads TGTGCCAGCAGCTCCTACAGGGTTGACAGCACAGATACGCAGTATTTT.

The V call is TRBV5-5, the J call TRBJ1-5; D is unclear. This CDR3 region has 15 residues. Trimming removed 0 bases from V and 1 base from J, with 8 bases in between. The germline gives CDR1 SGHKS, CDR2 YYEKEE (reference sequence). DNA of the CDR3: TGTGCCAGCAGCTTGGGGGCTTCGAGCAATCAGCCCCAGCATTTT. Encoded protein: CASSLGASSNQPQHF.

This chain uses TRBV30 with TRBJ1-2, with TRBD1 as a possible D gene (5 bases). This CDR3 has 10 amino acids. CDR1 and CDR2 (germline): GTSNPN, SVGIG (reference sequence). The V end was cut by 3 bases, the J end by 9 bases, with 8 bases between. The CDR3 region is CAWRSGSYTF. The CDR3 DNA is TGTGCCTGGAGATCAGGGAGCTACACCTTC.

The genes are TRBV2 and TRBJ1-2, with D possibly TRBD1 on 5 matching bases. The germline V gene encodes CDR1 SNHLY and CDR2 FYNNEI. This CDR3 has 12 residues. With 6 bases removed from V and 4 bases from J, the gap between germline ends came to 9 bases. In DNA, the CDR3 is TGTGCCAGCAGGCAGGGCGGCTATGGCTACACCTTC. It codes for CASRQGGYGYTF. Based on the CDR3 plus reference TRBV2 and TRBJ1-2, the full variable domain is EPEVTQTPSHQVTQMGQEVILRCVPISNHLYFYWYRQILGQKVEFLVSFYNNEISEKSEIFDDQFSVERPDGSNFTLKIRSTKLEDSAMYFCASRQGGYGYTFGSGTRLTVV.

This chain links TRBV30 with TRBJ2-2; D is perhaps TRBD1 (6 bases). There are 15 residues in the CDR3. The V gene's germline CDR1 is GTSNPN and CDR2 SVGIG (reference sequence). Trimming cost V 1 base and J 1 base, with 10 bases left between them. CDR3 coding DNA: TGTGCCTGGAGTGGTCTGACAGGGAACACCGGGGAGCTGTTTTTT. This gives the protein CAWSGLTGNTGELFF. Full variable domain (rest looked up from reference TRBV30 and TRBJ2-2): SQTIHQWPATLVQPVGSPLSLECTVEGTSNPNLYWYRQAAGRGLQLLFYSVGIGQISSEVPQNLSASRPQDRQFILSSKKLLLSDSGFYLCAWSGLTGNTGELFFGEGSRLTVL.

This chain joins TRBV6-5 and TRBJ2-7; no clear D. CDR3 length equals 15 residues. V lost 2 bases and J 1 base, leaving 12 bases between the germline ends. Germline V gives CDR1 MNHEY, CDR2 SVGAGI. In DNA form, the CDR3 reads TGTGCCAGCAGTTACACGATCCAGAGGTCCTACGAGCAGTACTTC. Protein sequence: CASSYTIQRSYEQYF.

The rearrangement uses TRBV12-5 and TRBJ2-2, with 9 bases matching TRBD2. The CDR3 covers 18 residues. J was trimmed by 5 bases and V by 0 bases; bases with no gene match: 10. Germline values: CDR1 LGHNT, CDR2 FRNRAP. The CDR3 protein is CASGLVLGGRASTGELFF. The CDR3 nucleotides are TGTGCTAGTGGTTTGGTACTAGGCGGGAGGGCCTCGACCGGGGAGCTGTTTTTT.

This chain uses TRBV7-6 with TRBJ2-7; 8 positions agree with TRBD1. The CDR3 extends over 15 amino acids. V trimming: 5 bases; J trimming: 0 bases; junction bases outside the gene matches: 6. CDR1 and CDR2 (germline): SGHVS, FNYEAQ. Written as DNA, the CDR3 is TGTGCCAGCAGCCCCCGGACAGGGAGCTCCTACGAGCAGTACTTC. Its protein product is CASSPRTGSSYEQYF.

This chain links TRBV13 with TRBJ2-7; D is perhaps TRBD2 (6 bases). Trimming left V 3 bases short and J 1 base short, with 13 bases between. Germline assignment: CDR1 PRHDT and CDR2 FYEKMQ (reference sequence). The CDR3 has 15 residues. CDR3 nucleotides: TGTGCCAGCAGCTTCGGGGAGGCGACATCCTACGAGCAGTACTTC. Translation: CASSFGEATSYEQYF.